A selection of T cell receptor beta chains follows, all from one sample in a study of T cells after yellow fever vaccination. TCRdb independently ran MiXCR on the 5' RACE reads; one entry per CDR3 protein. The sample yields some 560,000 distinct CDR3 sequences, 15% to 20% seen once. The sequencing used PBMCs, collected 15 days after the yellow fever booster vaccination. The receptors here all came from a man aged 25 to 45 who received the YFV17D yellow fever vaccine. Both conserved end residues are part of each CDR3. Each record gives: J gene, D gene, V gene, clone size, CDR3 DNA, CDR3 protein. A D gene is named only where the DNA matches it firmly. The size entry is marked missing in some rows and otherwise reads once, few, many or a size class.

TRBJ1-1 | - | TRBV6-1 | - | TGTGCCAGTTCCACTGTGGGAGTGAACACTGAAGCTTTCTTT | CASSTVGVNTEAFF
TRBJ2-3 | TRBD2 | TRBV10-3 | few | TGTGCCATCAGTGAGCTATGGGCTAGCGGGAGTGTAAATACGCAGTATTTT | CAISELWASGSVNTQYF
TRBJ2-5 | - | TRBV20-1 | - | TGCAGTGCTAGTAAACAGGGTAAAGAGACCCAGTACTTC | CSASKQGKETQYF
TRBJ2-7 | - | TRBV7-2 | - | TGTGCCAGCAGCTTGACGGGGATTTACGAGCAGTACTTC | CASSLTGIYEQYF
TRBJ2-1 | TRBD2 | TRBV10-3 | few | TGTGCCATCAGTGAATTACTAGCGGGAGGTGAGCAGTTCTTC | CAISELLAGGEQFF
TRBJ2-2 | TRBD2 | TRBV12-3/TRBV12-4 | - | TGTGCCAGCAGCCCCGGACTAGCGGGTCTCGTCGGGGAGCTGTTTTTT | CASSPGLAGLVGELFF
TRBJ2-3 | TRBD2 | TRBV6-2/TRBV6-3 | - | TGTGCCAGCAAGCCGACTAGCGGGAGACCTCCAGATACGCAGTATTTT | CASKPTSGRPPDTQYF
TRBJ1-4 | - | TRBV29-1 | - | TGCAGCGTTGGACAGAATGAAAAACTGTTTTTT | CSVGQNEKLFF
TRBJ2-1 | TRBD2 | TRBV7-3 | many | TGTGCCAGCAGCTCTAGCGGGAGGCTCAATGAGCAGTTCTTC | CASSSSGRLNEQFF
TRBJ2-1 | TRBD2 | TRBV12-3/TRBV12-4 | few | TGTGCCAGCAGTTTCTTCCTAGCGGGATATGAGCAGTTCTTC | CASSFFLAGYEQFF
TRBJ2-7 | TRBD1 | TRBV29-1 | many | TGCAGCAACCGGGACAGGGGCCCCTACGAGCAGTACTTC | CSNRDRGPYEQYF
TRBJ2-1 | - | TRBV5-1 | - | TGCGCCAGCAGTAGCAGAGGAGACCTCCTGAACAACAATGAGCAGTTCTTC | CASSSRGDLLNNNEQFF
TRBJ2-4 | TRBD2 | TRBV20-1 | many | TGCAGTGCCCAAAAGCGGGAGGGGAGTTTGGACATTCAGTACTTC | CSAQKREGSLDIQYF
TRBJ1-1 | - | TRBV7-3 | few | TGTGCCAGCAGCCCCCAACAGACGAACACTGAAGCTTTCTTT | CASSPQQTNTEAFF
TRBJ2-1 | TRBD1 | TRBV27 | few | TGTGCCAGCAGTCCGTACCTTGGGCACAGGGGCAATGAGCAGTTCTTC | CASSPYLGHRGNEQFF
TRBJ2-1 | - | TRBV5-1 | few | TGCGCCAGCAGCTTGTCGGCGAGCGCCTCCTACAATGAGCAGTTCTTC | CASSLSASASYNEQFF
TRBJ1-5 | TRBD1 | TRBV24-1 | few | TGTGCCACCGGGGACAGGGGGCGCGATCAGCCCCAGCATTTT | CATGDRGRDQPQHF
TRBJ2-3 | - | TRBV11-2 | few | TGTGCCAGCAGCCACGACAGCACAGATACGCAGTATTTT | CASSHDSTDTQYF
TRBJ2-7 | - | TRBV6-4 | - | TGTGCCAGCATTGACGGGAAAAAAACCTCCTACGAGCAGTACTTC | CASIDGKKTSYEQYF
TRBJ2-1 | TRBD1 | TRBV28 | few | TGTGCCAGCAGTTTGGTGACAGGGAACAATGAGCAGTTCTTC | CASSLVTGNNEQFF
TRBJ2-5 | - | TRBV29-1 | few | TGCAGCGTTGAAAGCTTTGGCTCCCAAGAGACCCAGTACTTC | CSVESFGSQETQYF
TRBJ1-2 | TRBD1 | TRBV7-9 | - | TGTGCCAGCAGCTCCATGACAGGGGTCTATGGCTACACCTTC | CASSSMTGVYGYTF
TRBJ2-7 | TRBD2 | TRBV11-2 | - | TGTGCCAGCAGCTCCCTAGCGGGAGGGGTACAAGAGCAGTACTTC | CASSSLAGGVQEQYF
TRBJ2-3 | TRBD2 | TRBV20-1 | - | TGCAGTGCTTTAACGGGACTAGCGGGAGTGGATACGCAGTATTTT | CSALTGLAGVDTQYF
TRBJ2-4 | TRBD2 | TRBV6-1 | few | TGTGCCAGCAGCCGAGCGGGGCCAGCCAAAAACATTCAGTACTTC | CASSRAGPAKNIQYF
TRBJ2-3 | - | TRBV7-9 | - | TGTGCCAGCAGCCTCCTAGGGGGGAGTCTGGTCTATACGCAGTATTTT | CASSLLGGSLVYTQYF
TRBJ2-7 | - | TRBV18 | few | TGTGCCAGCTCACCGGTGTTACAGGTTCTCGAGCAGTACTTC | CASSPVLQVLEQYF
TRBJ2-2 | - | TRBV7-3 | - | TGTGCCAGCAGCTTAACTAATCCCGGGGAGCTGTTTTTT | CASSLTNPGELFF
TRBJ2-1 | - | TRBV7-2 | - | TGTGCCAGCAGCTTAGGGGGGGTTCCCCAGTTCTTC | CASSLGGVPQFF
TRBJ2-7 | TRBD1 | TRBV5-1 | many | TGCGCCAGCAGCTTGGACAGGGGGCTAAACGAGCAGTACTTC | CASSLDRGLNEQYF
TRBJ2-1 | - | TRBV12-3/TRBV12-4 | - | TGTGCCAGCAGTTTAGCGTGGAGGCCTTCCTACAATGAGCAGTTCTTC | CASSLAWRPSYNEQFF
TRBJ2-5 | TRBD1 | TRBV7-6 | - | TGTGCCAGCAGCTTAGAGGGACAGGGAGAAGAGACCCAGTACTTC | CASSLEGQGEETQYF
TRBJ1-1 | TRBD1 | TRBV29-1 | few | TGCAGCGTTGTTCGACAGGGCACCGAAGCTTTCTTT | CSVVRQGTEAFF
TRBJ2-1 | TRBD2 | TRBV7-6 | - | TGTGCCAGCAGCGCCGGACTAGCGCACACCTACAATGAGCAGTTCTTC | CASSAGLAHTYNEQFF
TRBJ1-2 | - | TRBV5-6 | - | TGTGCCAGCAGCTCCCTCGGGGGCTATGGCTACACCTTC | CASSSLGGYGYTF
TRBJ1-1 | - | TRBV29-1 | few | TGCAGCGTGAGTAGGGGGGACACTGAAGCTTTCTTT | CSVSRGDTEAFF
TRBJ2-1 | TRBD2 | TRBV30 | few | TGTGCCTGGGTTGGCACCGGGACTAGCTCCTACAATGAGCAGTTCTTC | CAWVGTGTSSYNEQFF
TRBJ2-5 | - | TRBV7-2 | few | TGTGCCAGCAGCTTAGAGGTTTCCGGGGATCTAGAGACCCAGTACTTC | CASSLEVSGDLETQYF
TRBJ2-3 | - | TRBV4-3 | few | TGCGCCAGCACCCAAGAACGGAACGCAGGGGATACGCAGTATTTT | CASTQERNAGDTQYF
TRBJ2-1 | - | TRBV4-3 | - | TGCGCCAGCAGCCAGGGAGGACTAAGCCATGAGCAGTTCTTC | CASSQGGLSHEQFF
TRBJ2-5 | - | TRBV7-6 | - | TGTGCCAGCGTACGCGAAGTCTCAGAGACCCAGTACTTC | CASVREVSETQYF
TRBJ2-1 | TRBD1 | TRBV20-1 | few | TGCAGTGCTCGGACAGGGGGCCTCTATGAGCAGTTCTTC | CSARTGGLYEQFF
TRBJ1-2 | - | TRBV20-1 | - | TGCAGTGTGCCGGTTTCATGGGGCTACACCTTC | CSVPVSWGYTF
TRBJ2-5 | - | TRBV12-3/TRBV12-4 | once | TGTGCCAGCAGTTTAGGGGAGACCCTGTACTTC | CASSLGETLYF
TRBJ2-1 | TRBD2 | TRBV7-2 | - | TGTGCTCTGGGGGGAGCAGGGACTAGCCGGAACAATGAGCAGTTCTTC | CALGGAGTSRNNEQFF
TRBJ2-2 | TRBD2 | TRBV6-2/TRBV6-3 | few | TGTGCCAGCACCCCTCCTCGGGGTAGCGGGATCGCCGGGGAGCTGTTTTTT | CASTPPRGSGIAGELFF
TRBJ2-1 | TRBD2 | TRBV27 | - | TGTGCCAGCAGTTCCGGACTAGCGGGTCCCTTCTCCTACAATGAGCAGTTCTTC | CASSSGLAGPFSYNEQFF
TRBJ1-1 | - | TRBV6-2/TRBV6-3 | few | TGTGCCAGCAAGGCAGTCAGGGTGGTGGGCACTGAAGCTTTCTTT | CASKAVRVVGTEAFF
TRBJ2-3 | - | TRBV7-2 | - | TGTGCCAGCAGCTTAGTTCACCTCTCTACGGGAGATACGCAGTATTTT | CASSLVHLSTGDTQYF
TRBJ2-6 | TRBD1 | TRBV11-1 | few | TGTGCCAGCATCCTTCCAGGGGGCGACTTCTCTGGGGCCAACGTCCTGACTTTC | CASILPGGDFSGANVLTF
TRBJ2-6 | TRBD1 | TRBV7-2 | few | TGTGCCAGCACCCGAAAGGGGGCAGGGGGGGCCAACGTCCTGACTTTC | CASTRKGAGGANVLTF
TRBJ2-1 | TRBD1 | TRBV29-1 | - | TGCAGCGCGCCCGGGACAGGGGGGAATGAGCAGTTCTTC | CSAPGTGGNEQFF
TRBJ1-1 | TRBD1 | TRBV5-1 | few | TGCGCCAGCAGCCTGGACAGGGGGGCTGAAGCTTTCTTT | CASSLDRGAEAFF
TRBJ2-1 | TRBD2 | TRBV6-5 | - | TGTGCCAGCAGTTATGAGTTAGGACTAGCGGACTACAATGAGCAGTTCTTC | CASSYELGLADYNEQFF